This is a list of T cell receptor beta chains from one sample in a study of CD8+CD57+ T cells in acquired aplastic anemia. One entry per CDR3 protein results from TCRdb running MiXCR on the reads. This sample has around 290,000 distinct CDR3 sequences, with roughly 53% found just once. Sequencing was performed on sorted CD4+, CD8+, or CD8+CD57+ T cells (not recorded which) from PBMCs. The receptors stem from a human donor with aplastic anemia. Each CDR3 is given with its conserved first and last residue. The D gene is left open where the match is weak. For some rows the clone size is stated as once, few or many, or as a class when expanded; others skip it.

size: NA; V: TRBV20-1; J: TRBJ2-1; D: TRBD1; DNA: TGCAGTGCCCCCGGGACAGGGAGGAATGAGCAGTTCTTC; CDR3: CSAPGTGRNEQFF
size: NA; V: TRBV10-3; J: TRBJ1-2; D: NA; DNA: TGTGCCATCAGTGAGCGGGTAGGGACCCACCCAAACTATGGCTACACCTTC; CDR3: CAISERVGTHPNYGYTF
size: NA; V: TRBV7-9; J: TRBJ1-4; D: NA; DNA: TGTGCCAGCAGCTTAGCGGGGTCGGCTGTTAATGAAAAACTGTTTTTT; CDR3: CASSLAGSAVNEKLFF
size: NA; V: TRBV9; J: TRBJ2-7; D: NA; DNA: TGTGCCAGCAGCGAGGGCCCGGACAGAACCTACGAGCAGTACTTC; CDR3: CASSEGPDRTYEQYF
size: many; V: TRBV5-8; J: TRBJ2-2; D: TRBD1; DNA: TGTGCCAGCAGCTTGCCAGGGGGTATCGGGGAGCTGTTTTTT; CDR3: CASSLPGGIGELFF
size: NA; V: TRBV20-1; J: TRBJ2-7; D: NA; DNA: TGCAGTGCTAGAGTTAGCAGTTCGTTAGACGAGCAGTACTTC; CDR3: CSARVSSSLDEQYF
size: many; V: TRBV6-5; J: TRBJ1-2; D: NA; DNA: TGTGCCAGCAGTTTGACCCATTCAGCGAACTATGGCTACACCTTC; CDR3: CASSLTHSANYGYTF
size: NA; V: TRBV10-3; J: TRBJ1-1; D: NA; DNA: TGCGCCGCCGTACCGGGAGACACTGAAGCTTTCTTT; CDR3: CAAVPGDTEAFF
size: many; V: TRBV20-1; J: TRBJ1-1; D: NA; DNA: TGCAGTGCTAGAGGCCGACAGAGCAACACTGAAGCTTTCTTT; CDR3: CSARGRQSNTEAFF
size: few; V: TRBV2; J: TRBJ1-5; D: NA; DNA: TGTGCCAGCAGGGAGACAGGAGATCAGCCCCAGCATTTT; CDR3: CASRETGDQPQHF
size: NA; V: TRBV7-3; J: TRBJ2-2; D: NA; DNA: TGTGCCAGCAGCTTAATTGCAGGGTTCACCGGGGAGCTGTTTTTT; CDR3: CASSLIAGFTGELFF
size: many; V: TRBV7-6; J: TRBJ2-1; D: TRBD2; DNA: TGTGCCAGCAGCTCCTACGGGGGGGAGTTCAATGAGCAGTTCTTC; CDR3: CASSSYGGEFNEQFF
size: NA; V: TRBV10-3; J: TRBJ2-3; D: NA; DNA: TGTGCCATCAGTGGACAGCTACACACAGATACGCAGTATTTT; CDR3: CAISGQLHTDTQYF
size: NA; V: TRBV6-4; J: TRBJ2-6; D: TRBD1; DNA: TGTGCCAGCAGTGACACAGGGGGCGCTGGGGCCAACGTCCTGACTTTC; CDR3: CASSDTGGAGANVLTF
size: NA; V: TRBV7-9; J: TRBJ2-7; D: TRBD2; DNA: TGTGCCAGTAGCCCAAGGCGGGGGGTGATCTCCTACGAGCAGTACTTC; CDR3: CASSPRRGVISYEQYF
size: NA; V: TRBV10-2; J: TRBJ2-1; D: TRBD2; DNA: TGCGCCAGCAGTACTAGCGGGGCCAACAATGAGCAGTTCTTC; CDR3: CASSTSGANNEQFF
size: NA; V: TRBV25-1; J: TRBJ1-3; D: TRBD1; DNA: TGTGCCAGCAGTGCTGTGGGACAGGGGGCGGCTAACTCTGGAAACACCATATATTTT; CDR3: CASSAVGQGAANSGNTIYF
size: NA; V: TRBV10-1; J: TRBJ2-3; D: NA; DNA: TGCGCCAGCAGTGAGGTCAGGAGCACAGATACGCAGTATTTT; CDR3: CASSEVRSTDTQYF
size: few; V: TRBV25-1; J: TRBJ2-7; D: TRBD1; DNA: TGTGCCAGCAGTGAAGCCGGGACAGGGGCCTACGAGCAGTACTTC; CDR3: CASSEAGTGAYEQYF
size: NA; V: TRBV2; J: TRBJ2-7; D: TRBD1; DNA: TGTGCCAGTAGTCCCCGGGGACAGGGTCCCTACGAGCAGTACTTC; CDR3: CASSPRGQGPYEQYF
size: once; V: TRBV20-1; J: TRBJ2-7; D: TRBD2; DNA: TGCAGTGCTAGCATCCCTAGCGGGAGGCGCGAGCAGTACTTT; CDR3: CSASIPSGRREQYF
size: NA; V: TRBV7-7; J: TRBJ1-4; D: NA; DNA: TGTGCCAGCAGCACCGGTCGGGGGGAAAAACTGTTTTTT; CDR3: CASSTGRGEKLFF
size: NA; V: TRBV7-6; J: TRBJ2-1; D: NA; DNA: TGTGCCAGCGGCTTAGGGGTGTACAATGAGCAGTTCTTC; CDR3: CASGLGVYNEQFF
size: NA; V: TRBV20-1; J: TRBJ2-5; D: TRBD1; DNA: TGCAGTGCTAGAGCGGGACAGACCAAGGGGACCCAGTACTTC; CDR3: CSARAGQTKGTQYF
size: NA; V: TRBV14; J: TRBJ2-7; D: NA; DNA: TGTGCCAGCAGCCACCTACAGGGCTACGAGCAGTACTTC; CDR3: CASSHLQGYEQYF
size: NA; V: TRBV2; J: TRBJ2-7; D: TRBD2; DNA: TGTGCCAGTTCCCGGACCCCGGGACTAGCGGGGGGGCCCTCCTACGAGCAGTACTTC; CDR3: CASSRTPGLAGGPSYEQYF
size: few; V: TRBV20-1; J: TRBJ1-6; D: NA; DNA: TGCAGTGCTAGGCAAACAGGGTACGGGAATTCACCCCTCCACTTT; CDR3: CSARQTGYGNSPLHF
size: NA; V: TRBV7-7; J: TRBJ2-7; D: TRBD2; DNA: TGTGCTAGCAGCCCCTCTGGAGCGGGACGAAACGAGCAGTACTTC; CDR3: CASSPSGAGRNEQYF
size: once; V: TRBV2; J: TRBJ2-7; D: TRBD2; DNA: TGTGCCATCAGGACTAGTGAGTCCTACGAGCAGTACTTC; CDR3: CAIRTSESYEQYF
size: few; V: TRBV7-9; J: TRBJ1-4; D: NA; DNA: TGTGCCAGCAGCTTTGGAGGGGGAAGTGAAAAACTGTTTTTT; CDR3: CASSFGGGSEKLFF
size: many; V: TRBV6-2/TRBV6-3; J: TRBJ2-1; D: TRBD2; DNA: TGTGCCAGCAGGCCGGGACTAGCGGGGCGTGAGCAGTTCTTC; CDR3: CASRPGLAGREQFF
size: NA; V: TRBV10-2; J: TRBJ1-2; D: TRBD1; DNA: TGCGCCAGCAGGGAACCGGGACAGGGCTATGGCTACACCTTC; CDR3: CASREPGQGYGYTF
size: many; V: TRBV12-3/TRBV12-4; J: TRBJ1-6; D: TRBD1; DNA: TGTGCCAGCAGTTTTGGGACAGGGGGTTCACCCCTCCACTTT; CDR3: CASSFGTGGSPLHF
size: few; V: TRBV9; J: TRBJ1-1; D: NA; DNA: TGTGCCAGCAGCGTAGAGGGGGAGAGGACTGAAGCTTTCTTT; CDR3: CASSVEGERTEAFF
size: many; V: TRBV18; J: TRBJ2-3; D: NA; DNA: TGTGCCAGCTCAAAGGAAAATACGCAGTATTTT; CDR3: CASSKENTQYF
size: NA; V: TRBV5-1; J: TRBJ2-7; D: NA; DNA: TGCGCCAGCAGCTTGACAGGGTACACCTACGAGCAGTACTTC; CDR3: CASSLTGYTYEQYF
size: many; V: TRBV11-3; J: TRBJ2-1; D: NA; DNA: TGTGCCAGCAGCTTAGATCAGGGCAGTACCCGCTCCTACAATGAGCAGTTCTTC; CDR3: CASSLDQGSTRSYNEQFF
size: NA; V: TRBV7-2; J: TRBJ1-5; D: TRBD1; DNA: TGTGCCAGCAACCCGACAGGGGGTTTCAATCAGCCCCAGCATTTT; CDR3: CASNPTGGFNQPQHF
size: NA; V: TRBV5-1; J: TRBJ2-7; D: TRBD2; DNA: TGCGCCAGCGCGACCGGGACTAGTACCTACGAGCAGTACTTC; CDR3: CASATGTSTYEQYF
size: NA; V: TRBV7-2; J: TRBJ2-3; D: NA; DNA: TGTGCCAGCAGCTTCGAGGGAGATACGCAGTATTTT; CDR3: CASSFEGDTQYF
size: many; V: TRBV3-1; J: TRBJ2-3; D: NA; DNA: TGTGCCAGCAGCCTCCCCGGGTCCTCCACAGATACGCAGTATTTT; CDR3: CASSLPGSSTDTQYF